This is a list of T cell receptor beta chains from one sample in a study of blood T cell repertoires in COVID-19. Libraries were prepared by immunoSEQ multiplex PCR; TCRdb keeps only in-frame clonotypes and omits some of them. The sample lists roughly 42,000 clones; around 85% were seen once. The sample consisted of peripheral blood. The receptors shown here come from a human donor in a cohort sampled during active COVID-19. CDR3s include the opening cysteine and the closing phenylalanine or tryptophan. D genes are given only for firm matches. The size field is filled for only some rows; it gives once, few, many or a size class.

abundance	v_gene	d_gene	j_gene	CDR3aa	CDR3nt
-	TRBV10-3	TRBD2	TRBJ2-3	CAIRGTSGGRTDTQYF	TGTGCCATCAGGGGGACTAGCGGGGGCCGCACAGATACGCAGTATTTT
-	TRBV14	-	TRBJ2-3	CASSQVRGALDTQYF	TGTGCCAGCAGCCAAGTCAGGGGCGCCCTAGATACGCAGTATTTT
-	TRBV28	-	TRBJ1-5	CASSGVHQPQHF	TGTGCCAGCAGCGGGGTCCATCAGCCCCAGCATTTT
-	TRBV6-2/TRBV6-3	TRBD1	TRBJ1-2	CASSYSRQGRGYTF	TGTGCCAGCAGTTACTCACGACAGGGACGTGGCTACACCTTC
-	TRBV27	-	TRBJ2-3	CASSNRGGGSTDTQYF	TGTGCCAGCAGTAATCGAGGGGGGGGTTCCACAGATACGCAGTATTTT
once	TRBV5-1	TRBD1	TRBJ2-3	CASSLATGRGTGPTDTQYF	TGCGCCAGCAGCTTGGCAACCGGGCGGGGGACAGGGCCCACAGATACGCAGTATTTT
-	TRBV7-6	TRBD2	TRBJ2-5	CASSPGVAGYETQYF	TGTGCCAGCAGCCCTGGAGTAGCGGGGTATGAGACCCAGTACTTC
-	TRBV24-1	-	TRBJ1-1	CATSDSRGGTEAFF	TGTGCCACCAGTGATTCTAGGGGGGGGACTGAAGCTTTCTTT
-	TRBV4-1	-	TRBJ2-7	CASSLDITYEQYF	TGCGCCAGCAGCCTGGACATTACCTACGAGCAGTACTTC
-	TRBV28	-	TRBJ2-7	CATGGRAWGQYF	TGTGCCACTGGGGGCAGGGCTTGGGGGCAGTACTTC
-	TRBV7-8	-	TRBJ2-5	CASRPSGSETQYF	TGTGCCAGCAGGCCCTCAGGGTCTGAGACCCAGTACTTC
-	TRBV5-6	-	TRBJ2-7	CASSSGFEQYF	TGTGCCAGCAGCTCAGGGTTCGAGCAGTACTTC
-	TRBV18	TRBD1	TRBJ2-7	CASSPWTGGNGEQYF	TGTGCCAGCTCACCATGGACAGGGGGCAACGGCGAGCAGTACTTC
once	TRBV4-2	TRBD2	TRBJ2-3	CASSQGTSGAPRTDTQYF	TGTGCCAGCAGCCAAGGGACTAGCGGGGCCCCGCGCACAGATACGCAGTATTTT
-	TRBV5-4	-	TRBJ2-5	CASSLGGGDETQYF	TGTGCCAGCAGCTTAGGAGGGGGCGACGAGACCCAGTACTTC
-	TRBV7-2	TRBD1	TRBJ1-2	CASSTWTGGYGYTF	TGTGCCAGCAGCACCTGGACAGGGGGCTATGGCTACACCTTC
few	TRBV4-1	-	TRBJ2-1	CASSHGGKRGEQFF	TGCGCCAGCAGCCACGGGGGAAAGCGCGGGGAGCAGTTCTTC
-	TRBV11-3	-	TRBJ1-5	CASSQRGANQPQHF	TGTGCCAGCAGCCAACGGGGGGCCAATCAGCCCCAGCATTTT
-	TRBV5-1	-	TRBJ1-3	CASSLGGAGNTIYF	TGCGCCAGCAGCTTGGGGGGCGCGGGAAACACCATATATTTT
-	TRBV11-2	TRBD1	TRBJ2-3	CASSLRSGQGFVTQYF	TGTGCCAGCAGCTTACGTAGCGGACAGGGTTTTGTTACGCAGTATTTT
-	TRBV9	TRBD2	TRBJ2-1	CASSVEGGGSYNEQFF	TGTGCCAGCAGCGTAGAGGGCGGGGGTTCCTACAATGAGCAGTTCTTC
-	TRBV7-9	-	TRBJ1-1	CASRIQGNTEAFF	TGTGCCAGCAGAATACAGGGGAACACTGAAGCTTTCTTT
-	TRBV6-2/TRBV6-3	-	TRBJ1-2	CASSPAVGYGYTF	TGTGCCAGCAGTCCCGCGGTGGGCTATGGCTACACCTTC
few	TRBV5-6	TRBD2	TRBJ2-1	CASSELAGGREQFF	TGTGCCAGCAGCGAACTAGCGGGGGGCCGTGAGCAGTTCTTC
-	TRBV10-3	TRBD1	TRBJ1-2	CAIRQPGQGHGYTF	TGTGCCATCAGACAACCGGGACAGGGCCATGGCTACACCTTC
-	TRBV20-1	TRBD2	TRBJ2-3	CSASPGGAQYF	TGCAGTGCTTCGCCTGGGGGGGCGCAGTATTTT
-	TRBV5-5	TRBD1	TRBJ2-1	CASSSLDRVNEQFF	TGTGCCAGCAGCTCTTTGGACAGGGTCAATGAGCAGTTCTTC
-	TRBV5-1	TRBD2	TRBJ2-3	CASSTSGLGGTDTQYF	TGCGCCAGCAGCACCTCAGGACTAGGAGGCACAGATACGCAGTATTTT
few	TRBV7-2	-	TRBJ2-7	CASSLEGVGANEQYF	TGTGCCAGCAGCTTAGAAGGGGTGGGCGCCAACGAGCAGTACTTC
-	TRBV7-2	TRBD2	TRBJ2-7	CASSSRGLAGGEQYF	TGTGCCAGCAGCTCCAGGGGACTAGCGGGGGGCGAGCAGTACTTC
once	TRBV30	-	TRBJ2-3	CAWAPGLSTDTQYF	TGTGCCTGGGCCCCCGGGTTGAGCACAGATACGCAGTATTTT
-	TRBV12-5	-	TRBJ2-3	CASGLGQDPDTQYF	TGTGCTAGTGGTTTGGGACAGGACCCGGATACGCAGTATTTT
-	TRBV5-8	-	TRBJ1-4	CASSLIERTGVNEKLFF	TGTGCCAGCAGCTTAATAGAGAGAACAGGAGTAAATGAAAAACTGTTTTTT
-	TRBV30	TRBD2	TRBJ2-2	CAWSRFSSGGATGELFF	TGTGCCTGGAGTCGTTTTTCTAGCGGGGGGGCCACCGGGGAGCTGTTTTTT
-	TRBV28	TRBD1	TRBJ2-7	CASSSNRGHEQYF	TGTGCCAGCAGTTCTAACAGGGGCCACGAGCAGTACTTC
few	TRBV18	-	TRBJ1-3	CASSPTSKGQRVSGNTIYF	TGTGCCAGCTCACCAACTTCGAAGGGACAACGTGTTTCTGGAAACACCATATATTTT
medium-sized	TRBV6-2/TRBV6-3	-	TRBJ2-5	CASSYGQGHWETQYF	TGTGCCAGCAGTTACGGGCAGGGGCACTGGGAGACCCAGTACTTC
-	TRBV30	-	TRBJ2-7	CAWQGMGEQYF	TGTGCCTGGCAGGGTATGGGGGAGCAGTACTTC
once	TRBV7-2	-	TRBJ1-2	CASSLGGGGRYGYTF	TGTGCCAGCAGCTTAGGGGGGGGCGGGAGGTATGGCTACACCTTC
few	TRBV12-3/TRBV12-4	-	TRBJ2-3	CASSSGYTQYF	TGTGCCAGCAGTTCGGGTTATACGCAGTATTTT
few	TRBV3-1/TRBV3-2	TRBD2	TRBJ2-5	CASSPGTSGGAQETQYF	TGTGCCAGCAGCCCCGGGACTAGCGGGGGGGCACAAGAGACCCAGTACTTC
-	TRBV15	TRBD2	TRBJ2-3	CATSRVPGGGGTDTQYF	TGTGCCACCAGCAGGGTCCCGGGCGGGGGGGGCACAGATACGCAGTATTTT
-	TRBV28	-	TRBJ1-5	CASRGQGSDNQPQHF	TGTGCCAGCAGGGGTCAGGGGTCTGACAATCAGCCCCAGCATTTT
-	TRBV6-2/TRBV6-3	-	TRBJ2-3	CASSYRASGTDTQYF	TGTGCCAGCAGTTACAGGGCTAGCGGCACAGATACGCAGTATTTT
-	TRBV7-9	-	TRBJ2-1	CASSSSTGYRSYNEQFF	TGTGCCAGCAGCTCCTCAACAGGGTACCGATCCTACAATGAGCAGTTCTTC
-	TRBV5-1	TRBD1	TRBJ2-5	CASSPGTGGRETQYF	TGCGCCAGCAGCCCGGGGACAGGGGGCAGGGAGACCCAGTACTTC
-	TRBV18	-	TRBJ2-4	CASSPLASIDIQYF	TGTGCCAGCTCACCGTTGGCTAGTATTGACATTCAGTACTTC
few	TRBV3-1/TRBV3-2	-	TRBJ1-5	CASSPSGNSNQPQHF	TGTGCCAGCAGCCCCTCGGGGAATAGCAATCAGCCCCAGCATTTT
-	TRBV5-5	TRBD2	TRBJ2-1	CASNRRGGAYNEQFF	TGTGCCAGCAACCGCCGGGGGGGGGCTTACAATGAGCAGTTCTTC
-	TRBV6-5	TRBD1	TRBJ2-7	CASRKQGAIGYEQYF	TGTGCCAGCAGAAAACAGGGGGCGATCGGGTACGAGCAGTACTTC